These 17 T cell receptor beta chains were all obtained from the same sample, sequenced in a study of cytomegalovirus exposure and HLA in healthy donors. The PCR ran on 60 Vbeta and 13 Jbeta primers. The method was immunoSEQ multiplex PCR; TCRdb's version includes in-frame clones alone and lacks a portion of them. Its clone listing holds approximately 140,000 clones. Sequenced input: PBMCs. These receptors came from a woman aged 45 to 65 in good health and CMV-seronegative.

This sequence joins TRBV4-1 and TRBJ1-1, with D maybe TRBD1 (5 bases). CDR1 and CDR2 from the germline V gene are MGHRA and YSYEKL. The CDR3 has 13 amino acids. V gave up 0 bases and J gave up 5 bases, with 7 bases separating them. CDR3 bases: TGCGCCAGCAGCCAAGATAGGGGAACTGAAGCTTTCTTT. Translated: CASSQDRGTEAFF.

The V call is TRBV4-1, the J call TRBJ2-2; 9 positions match TRBD2. The V gene end was trimmed by 8 bases and the J gene end by 0 bases; junction bases not matched to a gene: 16. This CDR3 region has 19 residues. Germline CDR1 MGHRA, CDR2 YSYEKL. As DNA, the CDR3 is TGCGCCAGCGCTACGCTAGCGGGGAACATAGTTTCGAACACCGGGGAGCTGTTTTTT. Translation gives CASATLAGNIVSNTGELFF.

CDR3 sequence: CASSPRTGYTNEQFF. DNA for the CDR3: TGTGCCAGCTCACCGAGGACAGGGTATACCAATGAGCAGTTCTTC. This chain uses TRBV18 with TRBJ2-1; the match to TRBD1 covers 8 bases. The V segment lost 3 bases and the J segment 6 bases; nucleotides outside the gene matches: 7. The length of the CDR3 is 15 residues. Germline CDR1 is KGHSH and CDR2 is LQKENI.

This chain connects TRBV5-1 to TRBJ2-6; TRBD1 matches at 7 bases. The CDR3 spans 16 residues. Germline V gene lookup returns CDR1 SGHRS and CDR2 YFSETQ. The J segment lost 4 bases and the V segment lost 4 bases, leaving 8 bases of the junction unmatched. The CDR3 spells CASSPTGAQGANVLTF. DNA of the CDR3: TGCGCCAGCAGCCCTACAGGGGCGCAGGGGGCCAACGTCCTGACTTTC. The full variable domain, in which reference TRBV5-1 and TRBJ2-6 provide the parts outside the CDR3, is KAGVTQTPRYLIKTRGQQVTLSCSPISGHRSVSWYQQTPGQGLQFLFEYFSETQRNKGNFPGRFSGRQFSNSRSEMNVSTLELGDSALYLCASSPTGAQGANVLTFGAGSRLTVL.

This chain connects TRBV7-3 to TRBJ2-2; D is possibly TRBD2 (6 bases). Trimming took 5 bases from V and 5 from J, leaving 12 bases between them. CDR3 size: 14 residues. The V gene's germline CDR1 is SGHTA and CDR2 FQGTGA. The CDR3 DNA reads TGTGCCAGCAGCGTCGGGACTTTTACCGGGGAGCTGTTTTTT. Its translation is CASSVGTFTGELFF.

The CDR3 protein is CASMRDTADEQYF. In DNA form, the CDR3 reads TGTGCCAGTATGAGGGATACGGCGGACGAGCAGTACTTC. The V gene is TRBV19, the J gene TRBJ2-7; the D gene is possibly TRBD2 (5 bases). The CDR3 spans 13 residues. CDR1 is LNHDA and CDR2 is SQIVND in the germline V gene (reference sequence). Trimming shortened V by 7 bases and J by 5 bases, and 15 bases separated the two germline ends. The full variable domain, in which reference TRBV19 and TRBJ2-7 provide the parts outside the CDR3, is DGGITQSPKYLFRKEGQNVTLSCEQNLNHDAMYWYRQDPGQGLRLIYYSQIVNDFQKGDIAEGYSVSREKKESFPLTVTSAQKNPTAFYLCASMRDTADEQYFGPGTRLTVT.

This chain links TRBV30 with TRBJ2-5; TRBD1 agrees at 9 bases. This CDR3 contains 12 residues. V shed 6 bases, J shed 5 bases, and the junction held 4 bases outside the gene matches. The germline gives CDR1 GTSNPN, CDR2 SVGIG (reference sequence). The CDR3 reads CACRDRVETQYF. The CDR3 DNA sequence: TGTGCCTGCCGGGACAGGGTGGAGACCCAGTACTTC.

The chain combines TRBV30 with TRBJ2-7; 8 positions match TRBD2. The CDR3 is made up of 14 amino acids. CDR1 GTSNPN and CDR2 SVGIG come from the germline V gene (reference sequence). V shed 1 base and J 2 bases; nucleotides not matched to a gene: 4. As DNA, the CDR3 is TGTGCCTGGAGTGCTCGGGGGGGTCCCTACGAGCAGTACTTC. Residues: CAWSARGGPYEQYF.

The chain carries TRBV6-6 and TRBJ2-7, with D possibly matching TRBD1 (6 bases). This CDR3 spans 13 amino acids. V shed 7 bases and J shed 2 bases, with 12 bases lying between them. Looked up from germline, CDR1 is MNHNY and CDR2 is SVGAGI (reference sequence). The CDR3 protein is CASTRDMAYEQYF. The CDR3, as DNA: TGTGCCAGCACCCGGGACATGGCCTACGAGCAGTACTTC.

J is TRBJ2-7 and V is TRBV5-6, with a tentative D call TRBD2 (5 bases). CDR3 length: 17 residues. CDR1 is SGHDT, CDR2 YYEEEE, per germline. Trimming shortened V by 0 bases and J by 2 bases, and 18 bases separated the two germline ends. DNA of the CDR3: TGTGCCAGCAGCTTGGATCCTTGGTGGGAGCAGACCTACGAGCAGTACTTC. This codes for CASSLDPWWEQTYEQYF.

The chain links TRBV9 to TRBJ1-2, with 12 positions matching TRBD1. Trimming removed 0 bases from V and 8 bases from J; junction bases left unmatched: 8. Germline V lookup: CDR1 SGDLS, CDR2 YYNGEE. This CDR3 has 16 amino acids. For the CDR3, the DNA is TGTGCCAGCAGCGTAGTAGGGACAGGGGGCTTAGGGGGCTACACCTTC. Protein sequence: CASSVVGTGGLGGYTF. Drawing the rest from reference TRBV9 and TRBJ1-2, the complete variable domain is DSGVTQTPKHLITATGQRVTLRCSPRSGDLSVYWYQQSLDQGLQFLIQYYNGEERAKGNILERFSAQQFPDLHSELNLSSLELGDSALYFCASSVVGTGGLGGYTFGSGTRLTVV.

The gene calls are TRBV5-4 and TRBJ2-5; 10 nucleotides line up with TRBD2. Germline lookup yields CDR1 SGHNT and CDR2 YYREEE (reference sequence). The CDR3 is made up of 14 amino acids. V was pared by 0 bases and J by 5 bases, with 1 base of the junction left unmatched. CDR3 amino acids: CASSLASGSETQYF. CDR3 DNA: TGTGCCAGCAGCTTGGCTAGCGGGAGTGAGACCCAGTACTTC. Supplemented by reference TRBV5-4 and TRBJ2-5, the full variable domain reads ETGVTQSPTHLIKTRGQQVTLRCSSQSGHNTVSWYQQALGQGPQFIFQYYREEENGRGNFPPRFSGLQFPNYSSELNVNALELDDSALYLCASSLASGSETQYFGPGTRLLVL.

The V call is TRBV13, the J call TRBJ2-3, with 10 bases matching TRBD2. Trimming removed 5 bases from V and 4 bases from J; junction bases left unmatched: 6. The CDR3 consists of 15 residues. Germline values: CDR1 PRHDT, CDR2 FYEKMQ (reference sequence). This CDR3 reads CASSTLAGVPDTQYF. The CDR3 nucleotides read TGTGCCAGCAGCACCCTAGCGGGAGTTCCAGATACGCAGTATTTT.

The V gene is TRBV6-4, the J gene TRBJ2-3; 10 bases align to TRBD2. Per germline, CDR1 MRHNA and CDR2 SNTAGT. The V segment lost 6 bases and the J segment 4 bases; nucleotides outside the gene matches: 7. This CDR3 comprises 15 residues. Written as DNA, the CDR3 is TGTGCCAGCAGCATAGCGGGAGGAAGTTCAGATACGCAGTATTTT. This encodes CASSIAGGSSDTQYF.

The chain has TRBV5-1 and TRBJ1-1; perhaps TRBD1 as D (5 bases). V lost 3 bases and J 10 bases, leaving 16 bases between the germline ends. This CDR3 has 13 residues. Germline V lookup: CDR1 SGHRS, CDR2 YFSETQ. CDR3 loop: CASSSDSLSGAFF. The CDR3 DNA follows: TGCGCCAGCAGCTCCGACAGTCTCTCCGGAGCTTTCTTT.

DNA for the CDR3: TGTGCCAGCTTGTCCAGGACCTACGAGCAGTACTTC. It encodes CASLSRTYEQYF. V and J are TRBV27 and TRBJ2-7, with unresolved D. The V end was cut by 8 bases, the J end by 2 bases, with 10 bases between. The CDR3 length is 12 residues. CDR1 and CDR2 (germline): MNHEY, SMNVEV (reference sequence).

The chain carries TRBV28 and TRBJ2-7; D may be TRBD2 (5 bases). This CDR3 spans 16 amino acids. Trimming removed 4 bases at V and 7 bases at J, with 23 bases between. Germline lookup yields CDR1 MDHEN and CDR2 SYDVKM. CDR3 DNA: TGTGCCAGCAGTTCATCCCGGGAAGCGGCCTATGAGGAGCAGTACTTC. It encodes CASSSSREAAYEEQYF.